This TCR beta chain was recovered during a study of tissue T cells after allogeneic stem cell transplantation. Study in general: Samples with visible lymphocytes on H&E were prioritized for sequencing. Study results and limitations: Within patients, tissue anatomy strongly shaped TCR repertoire composition. Across patients, clones rarely overlapped, yet motif clusters were shared tissue-specifically.

Measured with immunoSEQ multiplex PCR; TCRdb has only the in-frame clones, and not every one. The data hold approximately 5,300 clones, with 55% to 65% observed a single time. This clone is termed large. As yet, its antigen is unknown. Losses at the gene ends were 6 bases for V and 1 base for J; bases not matched to a gene: 8. This CDR3 has 16 amino acids. Germline V lookup: CDR1 WNHNN, CDR2 SYGVQD (reference sequence). V is TRBV10-1 and J is TRBJ2-1; TRBD2 matches at 8 bases. The sequence came from a male donor at least 60 years old with lung cancer. The source was tissue from the jejunum, collected at autopsy. CDR3 in amino acids: CASSHPRGVSYNEQFF. The CDR3 coding sequence is TGCGCCAGCAGCCATCCGCGGGGGGTGTCCTACAATGAGCAGTTCTTC.